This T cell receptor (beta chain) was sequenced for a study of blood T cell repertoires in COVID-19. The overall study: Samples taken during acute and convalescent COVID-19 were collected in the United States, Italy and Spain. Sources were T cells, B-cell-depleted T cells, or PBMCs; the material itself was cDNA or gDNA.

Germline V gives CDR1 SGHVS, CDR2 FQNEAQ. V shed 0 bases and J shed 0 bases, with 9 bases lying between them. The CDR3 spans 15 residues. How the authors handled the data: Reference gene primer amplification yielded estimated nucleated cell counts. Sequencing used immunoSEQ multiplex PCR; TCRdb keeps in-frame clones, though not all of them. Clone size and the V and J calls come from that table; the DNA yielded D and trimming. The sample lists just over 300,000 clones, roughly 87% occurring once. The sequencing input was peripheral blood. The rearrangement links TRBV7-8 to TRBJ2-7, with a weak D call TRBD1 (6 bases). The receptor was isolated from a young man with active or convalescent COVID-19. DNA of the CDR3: TGTGCCAGCAGCTTAGCCCGAGGGGGCTCCTACGAGCAGTACTTC. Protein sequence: CASSLARGGSYEQYF.